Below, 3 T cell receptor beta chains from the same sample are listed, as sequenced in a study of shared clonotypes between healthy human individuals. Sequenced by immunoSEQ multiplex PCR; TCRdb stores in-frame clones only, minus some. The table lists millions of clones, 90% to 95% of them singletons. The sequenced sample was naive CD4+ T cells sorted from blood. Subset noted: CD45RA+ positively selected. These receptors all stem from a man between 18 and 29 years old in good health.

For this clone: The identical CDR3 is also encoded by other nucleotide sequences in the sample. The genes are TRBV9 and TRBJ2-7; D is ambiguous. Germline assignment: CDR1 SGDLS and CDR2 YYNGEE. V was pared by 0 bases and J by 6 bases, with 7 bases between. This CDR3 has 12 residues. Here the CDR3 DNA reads TGTGCCAGCAGCGTAGAGGTGGGCGAGCAGTACTTC. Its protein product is CASSVEVGEQYF.

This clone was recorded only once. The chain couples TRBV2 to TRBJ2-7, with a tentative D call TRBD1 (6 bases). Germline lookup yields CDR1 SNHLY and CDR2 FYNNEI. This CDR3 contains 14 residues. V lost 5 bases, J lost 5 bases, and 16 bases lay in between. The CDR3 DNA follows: TGTGCCAGCAGTTCAGGGGAAATTGTCCACGAGCAGTACTTC. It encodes CASSSGEIVHEQYF.

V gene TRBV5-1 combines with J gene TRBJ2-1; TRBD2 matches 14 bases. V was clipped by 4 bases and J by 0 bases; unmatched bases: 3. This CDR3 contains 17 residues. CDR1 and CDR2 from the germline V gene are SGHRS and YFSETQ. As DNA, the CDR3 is TGCGCCAGCAGCCACGGGACTAGCGGGAGCTCCTACAATGAGCAGTTCTTC. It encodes CASSHGTSGSSYNEQFF.